This is a list of T cell receptor beta chains from one sample in a study of shared clonotypes between healthy human individuals. Sequencing used immunoSEQ multiplex PCR; TCRdb keeps in-frame clones, though not all of them. The sample lists 850,000 to 1,200,000 clones, about 77% occurring once. The sequencing input was memory CD4+ T cells sorted from blood. These receptors were obtained from a man aged 18 to 29 in good health. Each CDR3 is given with its conserved first and last residue. D genes are given only for firm matches. Clone size is not always given. Where it is, it says once, few, many or a class for expanded clones.

v_gene: TRBV6-6; abundance: -; j_gene: TRBJ2-1; d_gene: TRBD2; CDR3aa: CASSGLLAEQFF; CDR3nt: TGTGCCAGCAGTGGCTTACTAGCGGAGCAGTTCTTC
v_gene: TRBV7-2; abundance: -; j_gene: TRBJ1-3; d_gene: TRBD1; CDR3aa: CASSSDRTGNTIYF; CDR3nt: TGTGCCAGCAGCTCGGACAGGACTGGAAACACCATATATTTT
v_gene: TRBV10-3; abundance: few; j_gene: TRBJ1-2; d_gene: -; CDR3aa: CAISPGLTGYTF; CDR3nt: TGTGCCATCAGTCCGGGACTTACGGGCTACACCTTC
v_gene: TRBV5-1; abundance: -; j_gene: TRBJ2-3; d_gene: -; CDR3aa: CASKIGGADTQYF; CDR3nt: TGCGCCAGCAAGATCGGGGGAGCAGATACGCAGTATTTT
v_gene: TRBV7-2; abundance: -; j_gene: TRBJ2-7; d_gene: -; CDR3aa: CASSFGTSSYEQYF; CDR3nt: TGTGCCAGCAGTTTCGGGACTTCTTCCTACGAGCAGTACTTC
v_gene: TRBV6-6; abundance: few; j_gene: TRBJ2-3; d_gene: TRBD2; CDR3aa: CATKIAGNTDTQYF; CDR3nt: TGTGCCACTAAGATAGCGGGGAACACAGATACGCAGTATTTT
v_gene: TRBV7-6; abundance: once; j_gene: TRBJ2-7; d_gene: TRBD1; CDR3aa: CASSLSGDSFREQYF; CDR3nt: TGTGCCAGCAGCTTATCCGGGGACAGCTTCCGCGAGCAGTACTTC
v_gene: TRBV2; abundance: -; j_gene: TRBJ1-1; d_gene: -; CDR3aa: CASSETGLEAFF; CDR3nt: TGTGCCAGCAGTGAGACGGGACTTGAAGCTTTCTTT
v_gene: TRBV5-1; abundance: -; j_gene: TRBJ1-3; d_gene: -; CDR3aa: CASSVGGPSGNTIYF; CDR3nt: TGCGCCAGCAGCGTAGGGGGTCCCTCTGGAAACACCATATATTTT
v_gene: TRBV9; abundance: -; j_gene: TRBJ2-7; d_gene: TRBD2; CDR3aa: CASSVASGRAAEQYF; CDR3nt: TGTGCCAGCAGCGTAGCGAGCGGGAGGGCGGCCGAGCAGTACTTC
v_gene: TRBV5-6; abundance: -; j_gene: TRBJ1-1; d_gene: TRBD1; CDR3aa: CASSLGGAAGGGAFF; CDR3nt: TGTGCCAGCAGCTTGGGAGGGGCTGCAGGGGGAGGTGCTTTCTTT
v_gene: TRBV9; abundance: -; j_gene: TRBJ2-7; d_gene: -; CDR3aa: CASSVLGGGAYEQYF; CDR3nt: TGTGCCAGCAGCGTATTGGGTGGTGGGGCCTACGAGCAGTACTTC
v_gene: TRBV5-1; abundance: -; j_gene: TRBJ1-4; d_gene: -; CDR3aa: CASSEGVANEKLFF; CDR3nt: TGCGCCAGCAGCGAGGGTGTGGCTAATGAAAAACTGTTTTTT
v_gene: TRBV28; abundance: -; j_gene: TRBJ2-2; d_gene: TRBD1; CDR3aa: CASSSGRTGFTGELFF; CDR3nt: TGTGCCAGCAGTTCCGGTCGGACAGGGTTCACCGGGGAGCTGTTTTTT
v_gene: TRBV29-1; abundance: -; j_gene: TRBJ2-3; d_gene: -; CDR3aa: CSVEPNTDTQYF; CDR3nt: TGCAGCGTTGAACCCAACACAGATACGCAGTATTTT
v_gene: TRBV28; abundance: -; j_gene: TRBJ2-7; d_gene: -; CDR3aa: CASRAAIPDLVPTEQYF; CDR3nt: TGTGCCAGCCGGGCCGCTATCCCGGACCTGGTCCCAACCGAGCAGTACTTC
v_gene: TRBV12-5; abundance: -; j_gene: TRBJ1-5; d_gene: -; CDR3aa: CASGLVLGGDSNQPQHF; CDR3nt: TGTGCTAGTGGTTTGGTATTGGGAGGGGATAGCAATCAGCCCCAGCATTTT
v_gene: TRBV10-3; abundance: -; j_gene: TRBJ2-7; d_gene: -; CDR3aa: CAISEWGPRTAYEQYF; CDR3nt: TGTGCCATCAGTGAGTGGGGACCCCGGACGGCCTACGAGCAGTACTTC
v_gene: TRBV4-3; abundance: -; j_gene: TRBJ2-2; d_gene: TRBD1; CDR3aa: CASSQGDSRELFF; CDR3nt: TGCGCCAGCAGCCAAGGGGACAGCAGGGAGCTGTTTTTT
v_gene: TRBV6-4; abundance: -; j_gene: TRBJ1-2; d_gene: -; CDR3aa: CASSEFRAGRFRANYGYTF; CDR3nt: TGTGCCAGCAGTGAGTTTCGGGCAGGGAGGTTCCGAGCTAACTATGGCTACACCTTC
v_gene: TRBV27; abundance: -; j_gene: TRBJ2-3; d_gene: -; CDR3aa: CASSFRAGTITDTQYF; CDR3nt: TGTGCCAGCAGTTTTAGGGCCGGGACGATCACAGATACGCAGTATTTT
v_gene: TRBV29-1; abundance: few; j_gene: TRBJ1-2; d_gene: TRBD1; CDR3aa: CSVGGANGYTF; CDR3nt: TGCAGCGTAGGGGGCGCAAATGGCTACACCTTC
v_gene: TRBV20-1; abundance: -; j_gene: TRBJ1-2; d_gene: -; CDR3aa: CSARRDGGYTF; CDR3nt: TGCAGTGCCAGGAGGGATGGGGGCTACACCTTC
v_gene: TRBV18; abundance: -; j_gene: TRBJ2-3; d_gene: -; CDR3aa: CASSLQGRPDTQYF; CDR3nt: TGTGCCAGCTCACTACAAGGGCGACCAGATACGCAGTATTTT
v_gene: TRBV11-1; abundance: -; j_gene: TRBJ2-7; d_gene: TRBD1; CDR3aa: CASSLVSQGAEEQYF; CDR3nt: TGTGCCAGCAGCTTAGTATCCCAGGGGGCTGAAGAGCAGTACTTC
v_gene: TRBV5-4; abundance: -; j_gene: TRBJ2-3; d_gene: -; CDR3aa: CASGPGGGSDTQYF; CDR3nt: TGTGCCAGCGGTCCGGGCGGGGGCTCAGATACGCAGTATTTT
v_gene: TRBV10-3; abundance: few; j_gene: TRBJ1-2; d_gene: TRBD1; CDR3aa: CATGQGDGYTF; CDR3nt: TGTGCCACCGGACAGGGGGATGGCTACACCTTC
v_gene: TRBV28; abundance: -; j_gene: TRBJ2-3; d_gene: -; CDR3aa: CASSSLPLLRLGTQYF; CDR3nt: TGTGCCAGCAGTTCCCTTCCCCTTCTCCGATTGGGTACGCAGTATTTT
v_gene: TRBV18; abundance: -; j_gene: TRBJ2-2; d_gene: TRBD1; CDR3aa: CASSPGQGFTGELFF; CDR3nt: TGTGCCAGCTCACCGGGACAGGGATTCACCGGGGAGCTGTTTTTT
v_gene: TRBV5-4; abundance: -; j_gene: TRBJ1-1; d_gene: -; CDR3aa: CASSPPPGRMNTEAFF; CDR3nt: TGTGCCAGCAGCCCCCCCCCAGGGCGTATGAACACTGAAGCTTTCTTT
v_gene: TRBV9; abundance: -; j_gene: TRBJ1-4; d_gene: TRBD1; CDR3aa: CASSLRTGVETNEKLFF; CDR3nt: TGTGCCAGCAGCTTGAGGACAGGGGTAGAGACTAATGAAAAACTGTTTTTT
v_gene: TRBV28; abundance: few; j_gene: TRBJ2-7; d_gene: -; CDR3aa: CASGLVTSYEQYF; CDR3nt: TGTGCCAGCGGATTAGTGACCTCCTACGAGCAGTACTTC